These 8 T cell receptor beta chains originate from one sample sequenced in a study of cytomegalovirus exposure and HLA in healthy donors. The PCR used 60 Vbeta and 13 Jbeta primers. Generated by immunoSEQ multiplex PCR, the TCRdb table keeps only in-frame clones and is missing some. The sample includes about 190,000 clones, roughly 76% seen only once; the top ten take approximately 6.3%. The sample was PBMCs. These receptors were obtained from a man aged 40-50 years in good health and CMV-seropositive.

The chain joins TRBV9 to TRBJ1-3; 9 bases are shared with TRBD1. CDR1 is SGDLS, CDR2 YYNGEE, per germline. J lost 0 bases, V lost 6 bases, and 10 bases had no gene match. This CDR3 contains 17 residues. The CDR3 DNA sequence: TGTGCCAGCACCTTCGGACAGGGGCCTAACTCTGGAAACACCATATATTTT. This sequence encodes CASTFGQGPNSGNTIYF.

The chain's CDR3 is CASRLAGITGELFF. CDR3 coding DNA: TGCGCCAGCCGACTAGCGGGGATCACCGGGGAGCTGTTTTTT. J is TRBJ2-2 and V is TRBV5-1; 11 bases line up with TRBD2. Trimming took 7 bases from V and 4 from J; bases not matched to a gene: 3. The length of the CDR3 is 14 residues. CDR1 and CDR2 from the germline V gene are SGHRS and YFSETQ.

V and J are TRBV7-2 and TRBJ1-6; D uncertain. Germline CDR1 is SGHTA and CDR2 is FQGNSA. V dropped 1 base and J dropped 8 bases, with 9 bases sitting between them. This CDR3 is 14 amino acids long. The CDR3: CASSLGPRDSPLHF. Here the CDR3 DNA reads TGTGCCAGCAGCTTAGGGCCCCGGGATTCACCCCTCCACTTT. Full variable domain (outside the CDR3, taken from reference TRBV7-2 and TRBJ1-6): GAGVSQSPSNKVTEKGKDVELRCDPISGHTALYWYRQSLGQGLEFLIYFQGNSAPDKSGLPSDRFSAERTGGSVSTLTIQRTQQEDSAVYLCASSLGPRDSPLHFGNGTRLTVT.

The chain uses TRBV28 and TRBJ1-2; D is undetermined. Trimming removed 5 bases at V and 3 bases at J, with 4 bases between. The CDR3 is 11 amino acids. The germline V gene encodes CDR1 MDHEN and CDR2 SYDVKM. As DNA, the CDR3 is TGTGCCAGCAGTGACTACTATGGCTACACCTTC. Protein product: CASSDYYGYTF.

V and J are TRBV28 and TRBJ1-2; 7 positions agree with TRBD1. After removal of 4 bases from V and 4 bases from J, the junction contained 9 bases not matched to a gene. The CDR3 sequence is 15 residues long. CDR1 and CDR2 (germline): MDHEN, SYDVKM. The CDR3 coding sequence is TGTGCCAGCAGTTGGGCGACAGGGCTCATCTATGGCTACACCTTC. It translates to CASSWATGLIYGYTF.

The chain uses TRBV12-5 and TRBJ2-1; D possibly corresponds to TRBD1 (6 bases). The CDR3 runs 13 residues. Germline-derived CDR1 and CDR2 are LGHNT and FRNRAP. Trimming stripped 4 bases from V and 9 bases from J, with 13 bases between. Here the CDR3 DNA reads TGTGCTAGTGGTTCAACAGGGTTTGGTGAGCAGTTCTTC. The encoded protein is CASGSTGFGEQFF.

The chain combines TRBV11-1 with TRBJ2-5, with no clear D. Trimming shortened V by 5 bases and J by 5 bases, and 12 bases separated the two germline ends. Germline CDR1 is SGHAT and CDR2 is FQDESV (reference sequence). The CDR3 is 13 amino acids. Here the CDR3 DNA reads TGTGCCAGCAGCCCTCACTACTCCGAGACCCAGTACTTC. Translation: CASSPHYSETQYF. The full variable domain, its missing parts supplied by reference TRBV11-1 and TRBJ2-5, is EAEVAQSPRYKITEKSQAVAFWCDPISGHATLYWYRQILGQGPELLVQFQDESVVDDSQLPKDRFSAERLKGVDSTLKIQPAELGDSAMYLCASSPHYSETQYFGPGTRLLVL.

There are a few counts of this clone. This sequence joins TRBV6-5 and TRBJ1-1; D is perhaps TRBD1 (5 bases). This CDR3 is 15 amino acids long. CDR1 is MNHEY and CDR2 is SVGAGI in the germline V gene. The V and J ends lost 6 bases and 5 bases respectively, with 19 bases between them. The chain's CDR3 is CASSSLRQPGTEAFF. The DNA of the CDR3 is TGTGCCAGCAGCTCACTCCGACAGCCTGGGACTGAAGCTTTCTTT.